In its sample, the clone carrying this TCR beta chain was seen many times. With duration under 3 months, ophthalmopathy was active: Clinical Activity Score at least 3, NOSPECS at least 4. The sample comes from a study of T cells in Graves' hyperthyroidism and ophthalmopathy. CDR3 length: 14 amino acids. Germline V gene sequence: CDR1 SGHRS, CDR2 YFSETQ. V shed 5 bases and J 4 bases; nucleotides not matched to a gene: 9. What was amplified from RNA transcripts were TCR beta CDR3 regions. HTBI primers were used for first-round RT-PCR of the TCR CDR3. MiXCR, applied by TCRdb to the multiplex PCR reads, yields one record per CDR3 protein. Among more than 350,000 distinct CDR3 sequences listed, over 12% were seen once.

This sequence was found in a woman aged 60 to 75 with Graves' ophthalmopathy. Material for sequencing was blood. This sequence joins TRBV5-1 and TRBJ2-7, with TRBD2 matching over 7 bases. The chain's CDR3 is CASSTGGSQYEQYF. For the CDR3, the DNA is TGCGCCAGCAGTACCGGCGGGAGCCAATACGAGCAGTACTTC.